The TCR beta chain under discussion was sequenced for a study of blood T cells in healthy people across ages. This clonotype was detected once. Next came a second PCR, run for about 6 to 11 cycles, which used a sample-barcoded 5' primer along with a J-beta primer mix. TCRdb re-called the 5' RACE reads with MiXCR, one entry per CDR3 protein. The sample holds 1.5 million to 1.8 million distinct CDR3 sequences, approximately 39% seen once. V lost 5 bases and J 0 bases, leaving 6 bases between the germline ends. The V gene's germline CDR1 is GTSNPN and CDR2 SVGIG (reference sequence). The CDR3 extends over 12 amino acids.

Sequencing was carried out using blood. The clonotype comes from a woman aged 18-29 years in good health. V and J are TRBV30 and TRBJ2-3; D might be TRBD1 (5 bases). The CDR3 nucleotides read TGTGCCTGGGGGGCCAGCACAGATACGCAGTATTTT. Its translation: CAWGASTDTQYF.